The present T cell receptor beta chain was sequenced within a study of shared clonotypes between healthy human individuals (dated by TCRdb to 2020 to 2021). About the full investigation: The cohort comprised a couple of women and a few men aged 18 to 49 years. The study deeply sequenced blood TCR repertoires of several healthy adults to estimate repertoire size and the extent of clonotype sharing between individuals. Each donor's leukapheresis produced roughly between roughly 0.85 and 10 billion PBMCs. Libraries were prepared and TCR repertoires were sequenced by different laboratories using diverse techniques, in order to increase sequencing depth and limit assay-specific biases.

The research as a whole found: Pairwise subsampling led to the expectation that sequencing depth would affect the degree of clonotype sharing among donors. Because the study included a small number of donors, the genetic and exposure-history diversity represented was limited. Sampling was restricted to blood, and TCR repertoires in tissue are likely to differ from TCR repertoires in blood.

V trim: 0 bases; J trim: 3 bases; unmatched bases: 4. CDR1 and CDR2 were assigned from the germline V gene as LGHNA and YNFKEQ. From cysteine to phenylalanine, the CDR3 is 15 amino acids long. The kept DNA is CDR3 alone, 45 bases in frame from the first base. On this clone itself: Its antigen remains unidentified. A far larger clone lies a single base away; this is likely a read error.

The donors were healthy, HIV-negative adults who had no recently reported acute infections or vaccinations. Only Caucasian adults living in Nashville, Tennessee, USA were represented among the donors. For unsorted samples, approximately 89 million PBMCs were counted, and genomic DNA was extracted using the QIAamp DNA Blood Mini kit. After blood collection by leukapheresis, PBMCs were isolated using Ficoll-Histopaque density gradient centrifugation and then cryopreserved in the vapor phase of liquid nitrogen. Using the deep immunoSEQ assay, multiplex PCR amplified TCR CDR3 regions from genomic DNA. Extracted genomic DNA from each cell subset was distributed evenly across all wells of several immunoSEQ 96-well plates, and each plate was treated as a replicate. Each replicate PCR for unsorted PBMC received 250 to 300 ng genomic DNA, equal to approximately 29,000 T cell genomes. Ten immunoSEQ deep assay plates were used to sequence the unsorted PBMC genomic DNA. Purified libraries were measured with a Qubit 3.0 fluorometer, size-checked on a Bioanalyzer 2100, and measured again with the KAPA Library Quantification kit. A separate single-read 150-cycle Illumina NextSeq 550 flow cell was used to sequence each immunoSEQ 96-well plate. Per the original workflow: Because only junctional sequences without quality scores were contained in the immunoSEQ output, filtering matching that applied to full-length reads could not be performed. To assign V/J genes and CDR3, sequences were annotated using PyIR, a Python wrapper for IgBLAST v1.9, with IMGT germline references. Reads with weak V/J assignments (E-value above 1e-6), missing CDR3, stop codons, out-of-frame junctions, or ambiguous translated residues were removed. V3J clonotypes were defined as sequences sharing an identical inferred V gene, J gene, and CDR3 amino acid sequence. Percentage overlap between repertoires was calculated by dividing the number of shared unique clonotypes by the size of the smaller repertoire. Three approaches were used to assess repertoire richness: RTK rarefaction, the Chao1 estimator, and Recon v2.1 estimates of unobserved clonotypes. Here the immuneACCESS table is served through TCRdb, limited to in-frame sequences with V and J called. Missing clones are a known gap in these copies; in checked studies unresolved V genes cover under half, and the rest lacks a known reason. The V and J calls and clone size come from that table; D and trimming were worked out from the DNA. A total of around 500,000 clones appear in this sample, roughly four fifths of them only once. The ten largest clones capture 10% to 15% of the sample.

Sequencing was carried out using PBMCs. Recombination connected TRBV4-2 to TRBJ2-7; TRBD1 matches 8 bases in the middle. This receptor was taken from a woman aged 40 to 49 in good health. Some clones in this sample may be carry-over from other donors' samples. The DNA sequence reads TGTGCCAGCAGCCAAGACCAGGGGGCCTACTACGAGCAGTACTTC. Translated, this gives CASSQDQGAYYEQYF.